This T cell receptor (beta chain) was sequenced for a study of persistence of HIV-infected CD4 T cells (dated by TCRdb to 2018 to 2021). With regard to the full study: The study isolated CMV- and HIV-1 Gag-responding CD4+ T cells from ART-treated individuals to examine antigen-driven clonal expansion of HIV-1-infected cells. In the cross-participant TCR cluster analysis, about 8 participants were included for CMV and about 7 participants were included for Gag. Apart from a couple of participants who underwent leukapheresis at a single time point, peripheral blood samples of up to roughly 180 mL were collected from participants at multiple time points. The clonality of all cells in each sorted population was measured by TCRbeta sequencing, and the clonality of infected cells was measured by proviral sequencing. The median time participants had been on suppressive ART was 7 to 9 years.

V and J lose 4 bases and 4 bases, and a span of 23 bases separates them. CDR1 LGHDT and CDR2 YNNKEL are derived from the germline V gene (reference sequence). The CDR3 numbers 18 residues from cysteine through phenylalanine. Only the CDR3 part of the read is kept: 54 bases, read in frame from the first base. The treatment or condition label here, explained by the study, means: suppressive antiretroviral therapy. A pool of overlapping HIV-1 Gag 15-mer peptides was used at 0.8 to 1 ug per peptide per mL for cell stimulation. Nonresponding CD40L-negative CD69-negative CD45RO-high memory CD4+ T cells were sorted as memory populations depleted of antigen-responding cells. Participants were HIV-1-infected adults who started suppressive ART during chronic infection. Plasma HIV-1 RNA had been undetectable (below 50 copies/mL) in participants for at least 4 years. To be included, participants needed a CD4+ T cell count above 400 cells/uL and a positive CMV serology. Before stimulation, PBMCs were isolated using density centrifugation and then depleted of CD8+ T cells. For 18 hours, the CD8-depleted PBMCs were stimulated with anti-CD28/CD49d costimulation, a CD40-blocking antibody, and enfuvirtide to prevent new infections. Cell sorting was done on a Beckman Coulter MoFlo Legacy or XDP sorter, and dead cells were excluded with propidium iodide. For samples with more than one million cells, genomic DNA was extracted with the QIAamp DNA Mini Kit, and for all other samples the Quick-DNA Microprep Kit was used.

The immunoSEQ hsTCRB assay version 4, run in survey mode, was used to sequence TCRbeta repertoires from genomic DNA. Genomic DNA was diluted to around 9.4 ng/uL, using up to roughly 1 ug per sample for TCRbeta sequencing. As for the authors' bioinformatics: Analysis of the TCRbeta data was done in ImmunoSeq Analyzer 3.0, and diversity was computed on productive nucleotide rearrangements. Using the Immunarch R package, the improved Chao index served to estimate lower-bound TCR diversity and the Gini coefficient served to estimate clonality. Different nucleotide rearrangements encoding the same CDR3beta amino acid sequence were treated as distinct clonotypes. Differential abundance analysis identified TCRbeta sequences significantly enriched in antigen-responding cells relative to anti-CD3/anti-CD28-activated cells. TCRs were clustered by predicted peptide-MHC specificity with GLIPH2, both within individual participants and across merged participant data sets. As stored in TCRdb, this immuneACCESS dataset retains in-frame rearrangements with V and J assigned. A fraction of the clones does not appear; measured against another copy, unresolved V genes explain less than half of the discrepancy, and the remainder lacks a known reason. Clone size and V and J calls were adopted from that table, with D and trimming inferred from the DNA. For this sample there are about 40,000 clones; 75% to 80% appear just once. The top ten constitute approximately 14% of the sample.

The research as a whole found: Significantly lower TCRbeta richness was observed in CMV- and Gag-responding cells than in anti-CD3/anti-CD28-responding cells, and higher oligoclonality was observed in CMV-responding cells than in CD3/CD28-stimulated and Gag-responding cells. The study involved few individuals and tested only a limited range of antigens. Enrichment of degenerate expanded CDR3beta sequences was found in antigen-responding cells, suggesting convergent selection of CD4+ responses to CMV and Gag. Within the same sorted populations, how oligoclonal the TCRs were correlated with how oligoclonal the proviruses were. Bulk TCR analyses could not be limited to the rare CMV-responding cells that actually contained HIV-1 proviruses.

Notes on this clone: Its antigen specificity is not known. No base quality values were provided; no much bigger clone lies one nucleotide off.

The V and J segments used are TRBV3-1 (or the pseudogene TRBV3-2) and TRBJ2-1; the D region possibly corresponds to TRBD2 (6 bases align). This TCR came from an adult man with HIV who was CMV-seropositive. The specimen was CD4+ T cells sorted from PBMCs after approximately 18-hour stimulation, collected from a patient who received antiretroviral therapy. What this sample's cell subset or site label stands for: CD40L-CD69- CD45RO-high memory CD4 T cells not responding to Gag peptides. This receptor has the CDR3 CASSRKGRLEIQYNEQFF. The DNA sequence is TGTGCCAGCAGCCGCAAAGGCCGACTAGAGATCCAGTACAATGAGCAGTTCTTC.